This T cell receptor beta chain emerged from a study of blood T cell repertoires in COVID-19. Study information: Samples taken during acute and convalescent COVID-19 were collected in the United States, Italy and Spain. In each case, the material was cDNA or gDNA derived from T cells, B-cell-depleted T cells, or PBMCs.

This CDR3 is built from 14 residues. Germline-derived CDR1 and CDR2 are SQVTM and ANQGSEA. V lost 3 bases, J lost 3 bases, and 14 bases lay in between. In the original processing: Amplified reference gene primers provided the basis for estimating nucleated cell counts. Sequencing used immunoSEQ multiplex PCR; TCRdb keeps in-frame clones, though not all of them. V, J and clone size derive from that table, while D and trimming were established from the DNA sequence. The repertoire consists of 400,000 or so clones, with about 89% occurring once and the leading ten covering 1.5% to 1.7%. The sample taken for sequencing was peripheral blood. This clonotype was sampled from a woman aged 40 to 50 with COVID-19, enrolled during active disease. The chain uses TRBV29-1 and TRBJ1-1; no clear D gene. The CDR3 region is CSVDEAALYTEAFF. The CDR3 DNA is TGCAGCGTTGATGAGGCGGCATTGTACACTGAAGCTTTCTTT.